This T cell receptor beta chain was recovered during a study of early T cells in non-severe SARS-CoV-2 infection. Background on the study: Sequencing input comprised bulk RNA from unsorted whole blood; chain pairing was not available. General study results and limits: Matching against VDJdb likely underestimated virus-specific expansions, favoring anti-spike CD8.

A word on this clonotype: Its antigen remains unknown.

The germline CDR1 and CDR2 sequences are LGHDT and YNNKEL (reference sequence). The CDR3 runs 16 residues. Trimming cost V 0 bases and J 2 bases; bases outside gene matches: 4. Attached unique molecular identifiers marked individual cDNA molecules. Using its own MiXCR run on the 5' RACE reads, TCRdb lists one record per CDR3 protein. The table records tens of thousands of distinct CDR3 sequences, about an eighth of them present only once. The J gene is TRBJ2-1, the V gene TRBV3-1, with TRBD2 identical over 7 bases. Sequencing was carried out using whole blood. This TCR derives from an adult who was a healthcare worker with PCR-confirmed SARS-CoV-2 infection or an uninfected control (not recorded which). The CDR3 sequence: CASSQERGDPYNEQFF. The CDR3 DNA follows: TGTGCCAGCAGCCAAGAACGGGGGGATCCCTACAATGAGCAGTTCTTC.